The sequence of this T cell receptor beta chain was determined in a study of T cells in Graves' hyperthyroidism and ophthalmopathy. Trimming left V 5 bases short and J 3 bases short, with 17 bases between. The germline V gene has CDR1 PRHDT and CDR2 FYEKMQ (reference sequence). This CDR3 contains 15 residues. Subjects aged 18 to 65 presented with newly diagnosed hyperthyroidism of less than 2 months' duration. Thyroid ultrasound and orbital computed tomography, with clinical symptoms and serum thyroxine and TRAb, informed diagnoses. 9 to 10 ml fresh peripheral blood yielded the PBMCs. Overall study results and limits: Using 13 V-J features, a model discriminated ophthalmopathy from stable hyperthyroidism.

Amplification targeted TCR beta CDR3 regions from RNA transcripts. The study used the HTBI primer set for a first-round RT-PCR of the TCR CDR3. TCRdb passed the multiplex PCR reads through MiXCR, listing each CDR3 protein once. The repertoire holds over 700,000 distinct CDR3 sequences, with 35% to 40% as singletons. On this clonotype: Its antigen is as yet unknown.

This chain links TRBV13 with TRBJ2-7; maybe TRBD1 (6 bases). This receptor was identified in a man younger than 35 with Graves' hyperthyroidism. Sequencing was done on a sample of blood. The CDR3 DNA reads TGTGCCAGCAGCCCCCTAGAGGGGGTGGTCTACGAGCAGTACTTC. Its protein is CASSPLEGVVYEQYF.